The text below deals with one T cell receptor (beta chain). The record originates from a study of cytotoxic CD8 clonotypes in ibrutinib-treated CLL. This CDR3 has 17 amino acids. From germline, CDR1 is MNHEY and CDR2 SMNVEV (reference sequence). With 2 bases clipped from V and 3 bases from J, the junction kept 8 bases outside the gene matches. Here immunoSEQ multiplex PCR was the method, and the copy in TCRdb shows in-frame clones only, minus some. The repertoire has around 150,000 clones, over 75% of them found once; the top ten carry approximately 3%. This clonotype was obtained from a human donor with chronic lymphocytic leukemia. The sequencing here drew on PBMCs, taken at disease progression, from a patient treated with ibrutinib. This chain links TRBV27 with TRBJ2-3, with 10 bases fitting TRBD2. The CDR3 nucleotides read TGTGCCAGCAGTTTAGTGCTAGCGGGAGTAGGAACAGATACGCAGTATTTT. Translation gives CASSLVLAGVGTDTQYF.